The 24 T cell receptor beta chains presented below share a single source sample, sequenced in a study of T cell changes during pregnancy in multiple sclerosis. Profiled with immunoSEQ multiplex PCR; TCRdb holds only in-frame clones, not every one. This table holds tens of thousands of clones, 92% found once. Material: peripheral blood, obtained after pregnancy. The receptors shown here come from a female donor in good health, enrolled as a control in a pregnancy study.

This chain joins TRBV9 and TRBJ2-1; TRBD2 might be the D (5 bases). The V and J ends lost 5 bases and 6 bases respectively, with 9 bases between them. The CDR3 spans 12 residues. Germline V CDR1 and CDR2: SGDLS, YYNGEE. CDR3 sequence (DNA): TGTGCCAGCAGGGGCGGAGGCAATGAGCAGTTCTTC. Amino acid sequence: CASRGGGNEQFF.

This chain joins TRBV6-1 and TRBJ2-4, with TRBD2 identical over 9 bases. The CDR3 consists of 14 residues. Per germline, CDR1 MNHNS and CDR2 SASEGT. V was pared by 6 bases and J by 7 bases, with 7 bases of the junction left unmatched. CDR3 in DNA: TGTGCCAGCAGGGGCGGGACTAGCCTTAACATTCAGTACTTC. Translated, it gives CASRGGTSLNIQYF.

The V and J genes are TRBV5-1 and TRBJ2-2; 8 bases fit TRBD1. The length of the CDR3 is 14 residues. Germline V gives CDR1 SGHRS, CDR2 YFSETQ. V trimming: 4 bases; J trimming: 6 bases; junction bases outside the gene matches: 5. The CDR3 nucleotides are TGCGCCAGCAGCCCAAGGGACAGGCCCGGGGAGCTGTTTTTT. It encodes CASSPRDRPGELFF.

This clone was recorded only once. V gene TRBV19 combines with J gene TRBJ2-7; the match to TRBD1 covers 7 bases. Germline CDR1 is LNHDA and CDR2 is SQIVND (reference sequence). CDR3 length: 12 residues. With V trimmed by 4 bases and J by 5 bases, 2 bases remained unmatched. DNA for the CDR3: TGTGCCAGTAGTACAACAGGGGACGAGCAGTACTTC. Residues: CASSTTGDEQYF.

J is TRBJ2-1 and V is TRBV2; TRBD1 matches at 11 bases. From germline, CDR1 is SNHLY and CDR2 FYNNEI. CDR3 length: 16 residues. V gave up 3 bases and J gave up 6 bases; unmatched junction bases: 7. CDR3 in DNA: TGTGCCAGCAGTGATCCGGGACAGGGGGGGGTCAATGAGCAGTTCTTC. Its protein product is CASSDPGQGGVNEQFF.

The rearrangement links TRBV28 to TRBJ2-1; D is perhaps TRBD1 (6 bases). Trimming took 5 bases from V and 6 from J, leaving 17 bases between them. The CDR3 totals 15 residues. CDR1 and CDR2 from the germline V gene are MDHEN and SYDVKM. The CDR3 reads CASSPSRGLINEQFF. The DNA for the CDR3 is TGTGCCAGCAGTCCTTCGAGGGGGTTAATCAATGAGCAGTTCTTC.

The chain is built from TRBV19 and TRBJ1-2, with D perhaps TRBD1 (6 bases). V was cut by 3 bases and J by 4 bases, with 12 bases left in between. In germline, CDR1 is LNHDA, CDR2 SQIVND (reference sequence). The length of the CDR3 is 14 residues. In nucleotides, the CDR3 is TGTGCCAGTAGTATGGTGACAGGTCGCTATGGCTACACCTTC. Protein sequence: CASSMVTGRYGYTF.

Only one count was recorded for this clone. The V gene is TRBV7-3, the J gene TRBJ2-1; 9 bases are a match to TRBD2. Germline loops: CDR1 SGHTA, CDR2 FQGTGA. V gave up 5 bases and J gave up 7 bases; unmatched junction bases: 12. This CDR3 spans 16 amino acids. The CDR3 here is CASSAVAGVALNEQFF. In DNA, the CDR3 is TGTGCCAGCAGCGCCGTAGCGGGAGTTGCTCTTAATGAGCAGTTCTTC. Full variable domain (remainder filled in from reference TRBV7-3 and TRBJ2-1): GAGVSQTPSNKVTEKGKYVELRCDPISGHTALYWYRQSLGQGPEFLIYFQGTGAADDSGLPNDRFFAVRPEGSVSTLKIQRTERGDSAVYLCASSAVAGVALNEQFFGPGTRLTVL.

The chain couples TRBV7-9 to TRBJ1-4; 7 bases match TRBD1. The germline V gene has CDR1 SEHNR and CDR2 FQNEAQ (reference sequence). The CDR3 spans 14 residues. V gave up 5 bases and J gave up 8 bases; unmatched junction bases: 8. The CDR3 loop reads CASSPDRVTEKLFF. The CDR3 nucleotides are TGTGCCAGCAGCCCCGACAGGGTTACAGAAAAACTGTTTTTT. The complete variable domain, with remaining parts taken from reference TRBV7-9 and TRBJ1-4, reads DTGVSQNPRHKITKRGQNVTFRCDPISEHNRLYWYRQTLGQGPEFLTYFQNEAQLEKSRLLSDRFSAERPKGSFSTLEIQRTEQGDSAMYLCASSPDRVTEKLFFGSGTQLSVL.

CDR3 in amino acids: CASSRVTGDNEQFF. The CDR3 DNA is TGTGCCAGTAGTAGGGTGACCGGGGACAATGAGCAGTTCTTC. This chain joins TRBV19 and TRBJ2-1; D is perhaps TRBD2 (5 bases). The germline gives CDR1 LNHDA, CDR2 SQIVND (reference sequence). This CDR3 is built from 14 residues. The V and J ends lost 4 bases and 5 bases respectively, with 12 bases between them.

The genes are TRBV6-1 and TRBJ2-3, with D tentatively TRBD2 (6 bases). Germline lookup yields CDR1 MNHNS and CDR2 SASEGT. The CDR3 runs 14 residues. Trimming shortened V by 8 bases and J by 2 bases, and 14 bases separated the two germline ends. The CDR3 spells CASGGLALTDTQYF. The DNA of the CDR3 is TGTGCCAGCGGGGGACTCGCCCTCACAGATACGCAGTATTTT.

This chain links TRBV11-1 with TRBJ2-3; a weak D match, TRBD1 (5 bases). The germline V and J ends were trimmed by 1 base and 1 base, with 9 bases remaining between them. CDR3 length equals 15 residues. In germline, CDR1 is SGHAT, CDR2 FQDESV (reference sequence). As DNA, the CDR3 is TGTGCCAGCAGCTTAGTGGCCAGGGGCACAGATACGCAGTATTTT. Protein sequence: CASSLVARGTDTQYF.

The genes are TRBV5-1 and TRBJ1-4; D is ambiguous. CDR3 length equals 16 residues. V was shortened by 5 bases and J by 0 bases, with 14 bases between the two germline ends. The germline V gene has CDR1 SGHRS and CDR2 YFSETQ. The CDR3 DNA reads TGCGCCAGCAGGCTGGCGGGTTCTACAACTAATGAAAAACTGTTTTTT. Translation: CASRLAGSTTNEKLFF.

V usage is TRBV7-2 and J usage is TRBJ2-1; TRBD2 aligns across 7 bases. This CDR3 is built from 14 residues. The V gene's germline CDR1 is SGHTA and CDR2 FQGNSA. The V segment lost 4 bases and the J segment 8 bases; nucleotides outside the gene matches: 8. CDR3 in DNA: TGTGCCAGCAGCTCCGGACTAGGGTCGGATGAGCAGTTCTTC. Its translation is CASSSGLGSDEQFF.

This clone appeared a single time. The chain couples TRBV30 to TRBJ1-3; 7 bases are shared with TRBD1. Looked up from germline, CDR1 is GTSNPN and CDR2 is SVGIG (reference sequence). The ends lost 0 bases at V and 0 bases at J; junction bases unmatched: 2. The length of the CDR3 is 15 residues. The CDR3 DNA follows: TGTGCCTGGAGTGTAGGGACAGTCTCTGGAAACACCATATATTTT. This encodes CAWSVGTVSGNTIYF.

This sequence joins TRBV2 and TRBJ2-5, with TRBD2 matching 10 bases. V dropped 8 bases and J dropped 1; count of bases not matched to a gene: 7. Looked up from germline, CDR1 is SNHLY and CDR2 is FYNNEI. The CDR3 sequence is 15 residues long. The CDR3 DNA follows: TGTGCCAGCCGACCGGGACTAGCGCCCCAAGAGACCCAGTACTTC. This gives the protein CASRPGLAPQETQYF.

The chain recombines TRBV7-9 with TRBJ2-7, with 8 positions matching TRBD2. The CDR3 extends over 14 amino acids. V gave up 5 bases and J gave up 4 bases; unmatched junction bases: 7. Germline-derived CDR1 and CDR2 are SEHNR and FQNEAQ (reference sequence). The CDR3 nucleotides are TGTGCCAGCAGCCTTTCCGGGGGGGGGTACGAGCAGTACTTC. Residues: CASSLSGGGYEQYF.

As for this clone: The junction shows a germline mismatch at one end, possibly a read error. The chain combines TRBV29-1 with TRBJ1-2, with 9 bases lining up with TRBD1. The CDR3 length is 13 residues. Germline lookup yields CDR1 SQVTM and CDR2 ANQGSEA. CDR3 loop: CSAEQGASDGYTF. For the CDR3, the DNA is TGCAGCGCTGAACAGGGGGCCAGCGATGGCTACACCTTC. Full variable domain (outside the CDR3, taken from reference TRBV29-1 and TRBJ1-2): SAVISQKPSRDICQRGTSLTIQCQVDSQVTMMFWYRQQPGQSLTLIATANQGSEATYESGFVIDKFPISRPNLTFSTLTVSNMSPEDSSIYLCSAEQGASDGYTFGSGTRLTVV.

The chain is built from TRBV5-1 and TRBJ2-1; 11 bases are a match to TRBD2. This CDR3 comprises 16 residues. Trimming at V came to 4 bases and at J to 4 bases, leaving 7 bases not matched to a gene. Looked up from germline, CDR1 is SGHRS and CDR2 is YFSETQ. CDR3 loop: CASSAIGTSGYNEQFF. CDR3 sequence (DNA): TGCGCCAGCAGCGCCATCGGGACTAGCGGATACAATGAGCAGTTCTTC.

This clone showed up just once. The chain links TRBV6-1 to TRBJ2-1; 8 bases are shared with TRBD2. The CDR3 has 17 amino acids. Per germline, CDR1 MNHNS and CDR2 SASEGT. After removal of 1 base from V and 0 bases from J, the junction contained 5 bases not matched to a gene. The CDR3 nucleotides are TGTGCCAGCAGTGAAGGGACTAGCCGACTCTCCTACAATGAGCAGTTCTTC. This encodes CASSEGTSRLSYNEQFF.

The chain carries TRBV5-4 and TRBJ2-1; D call uncertain. Germline CDR1 is SGHNT and CDR2 is YYREEE (reference sequence). The V end lost 5 bases, the J end lost 4 bases, and 10 bases lay between the germline ends. CDR3 size: 13 residues. CDR3 sequence: CASSSLEYNEQFF. CDR3 nucleotide sequence: TGTGCCAGCAGTTCCCTAGAGTACAATGAGCAGTTCTTC. Variable domain in full (rest from reference TRBV5-4 and TRBJ2-1): ETGVTQSPTHLIKTRGQQVTLRCSSQSGHNTVSWYQQALGQGPQFIFQYYREEENGRGNFPPRFSGLQFPNYSSELNVNALELDDSALYLCASSSLEYNEQFFGPGTRLTVL.

V usage is TRBV27 and J usage is TRBJ2-1; 10 nucleotides agree with TRBD2. CDR3 length: 16 residues. Unmatched junction bases numbered 5, after V lost 5 bases and J lost 1 base. Germline CDR1 is MNHEY and CDR2 is SMNVEV (reference sequence). CDR3 sequence reads: CASSPVAGGSYNEQFF. The CDR3 coding sequence is TGTGCCAGCAGTCCTGTAGCGGGAGGTTCCTACAATGAGCAGTTCTTC.

The V call is TRBV5-1, the J call TRBJ2-1; unclear D gene. CDR3 length: 14 residues. Trimming stripped 4 bases from V and 2 bases from J, with 10 bases between. The germline V gene has CDR1 SGHRS and CDR2 YFSETQ. The CDR3 loop is CASSLGETYNEQFF. CDR3 DNA: TGCGCCAGCAGCCTAGGCGAGACCTACAATGAGCAGTTCTTC.

The V call is TRBV19, the J call TRBJ2-1; 16 bases line up with TRBD2. CDR1 is LNHDA and CDR2 is SQIVND in the germline V gene (reference sequence). This CDR3 region has 17 residues. Trimming took 8 bases from V and 7 from J; bases not matched to a gene: 11. CDR3 sequence: CASAVTGTSGGVNEQFF. The DNA of the CDR3 is TGTGCCAGTGCGGTTACCGGGACTAGCGGGGGGGTGAATGAGCAGTTCTTC.